What follows are 2 T cell receptor beta chains derived from one specimen sequenced in a study of blood T cell repertoires in COVID-19. The protocol was immunoSEQ multiplex PCR, while the TCRdb copy is restricted to in-frame clones and leaves out a portion. The data show over 600,000 clones, 85% to 90% seen once. The sequenced sample consisted of peripheral blood. The receptors originated from a woman in her late teens or twenties with acute or convalescent COVID-19.

The chain joins TRBV4-3 to TRBJ1-4, with D perhaps matching TRBD1 (5 bases). Trimming left V 3 bases short and J 0 bases short, with 11 bases between. Germline lookup yields CDR1 LGHNA and CDR2 YSLEER. The CDR3 runs to 16 residues. This chain's CDR3 is CASSHGGGATNEKLFF. The CDR3 nucleotides are TGCGCCAGCAGCCACGGGGGGGGTGCAACTAATGAAAAACTGTTTTTT.

The rearrangement links TRBV18 to TRBJ1-1; no reliable D call. The CDR3 length is 12 residues. Germline values: CDR1 KGHSH, CDR2 LQKENI. V lost 3 bases and J 7 bases, leaving 9 bases between the germline ends. The chain's CDR3 is CASSPLTGEAFF. CDR3 DNA: TGTGCCAGCTCACCTCTCACGGGTGAAGCTTTCTTT.